The rows below give T cell receptor beta chains drawn from one sample of a study of blood T cell repertoires in COVID-19. Repertoires were generated with immunoSEQ multiplex PCR, while TCRdb's copy carries only in-frame clones and drops some. The sample contains approximately 210,000 clones, about four fifths of which appear only once. The sample consisted of peripheral blood. All receptors derive from a woman of 80 years or more with acute or convalescent COVID-19. CDR3s include the opening cysteine and the closing phenylalanine or tryptophan. Each record gives: D gene, V gene, J gene, clone size, CDR3 protein, CDR3 DNA. D genes are given only for firm matches. Not all rows give a size; the values are once, few, many and, for expanded clones, a class.

D: TRBD1
V: TRBV2
J: TRBJ1-2
size: -
CDR3: CASRNRGPYGYTF
DNA: TGTGCCAGCAGGAACAGGGGGCCTTATGGCTACACCTTC

D: -
V: TRBV14
J: TRBJ2-7
size: -
CDR3: CASSFRSGSSYEQYF
DNA: TGTGCCAGCAGCTTTCGGAGCGGGTCCTCCTACGAGCAGTACTTC

D: -
V: TRBV7-9
J: TRBJ1-5
size: -
CDR3: CASSLTGLSNQPQHF
DNA: TGTGCCAGCAGCCTAACGGGACTTAGCAATCAGCCCCAGCATTTT

D: TRBD1
V: TRBV4-1
J: TRBJ1-2
size: -
CDR3: CASSIGQGISGYTF
DNA: TGCGCCAGCAGCATCGGACAGGGGATCTCTGGCTACACCTTC

D: TRBD1
V: TRBV18
J: TRBJ1-5
size: -
CDR3: CASSPLGTGANQPQHF
DNA: TGTGCCAGCTCACCCCTTGGGACAGGGGCTAATCAGCCCCAGCATTTT

D: TRBD2
V: TRBV19
J: TRBJ2-3
size: -
CDR3: CASSEVAGGTDTQYF
DNA: TGTGCCAGTAGTGAAGTAGCGGGGGGCACAGATACGCAGTATTTT

D: -
V: TRBV7-2
J: TRBJ2-1
size: -
CDR3: CASSERGSSYNEQFF
DNA: TGTGCCAGCAGCGAACGGGGGAGCTCCTACAATGAGCAGTTCTTC

D: TRBD1
V: TRBV13
J: TRBJ1-6
size: -
CDR3: CASSLQGGVSPLHF
DNA: TGTGCCAGCAGCTTACAGGGGGGTGTTTCACCCCTCCACTTT

D: -
V: TRBV2
J: TRBJ1-5
size: once
CDR3: CASSERRNQPQHF
DNA: TGTGCCAGCAGTGAACGGAGAAATCAGCCCCAGCATTTT

D: -
V: TRBV6-5
J: TRBJ2-7
size: few
CDR3: CASTQGRAPDEEQYF
DNA: TGTGCCAGCACCCAAGGGAGAGCCCCCGATGAAGAGCAGTACTTC

D: -
V: TRBV6-5
J: TRBJ1-5
size: once
CDR3: CASSLVGNQPQHF
DNA: TGTGCCAGCAGCCTGGTAGGCAATCAGCCCCAGCATTTT

D: -
V: TRBV7-9
J: TRBJ1-3
size: -
CDR3: CASSPIEGNTIYF
DNA: TGTGCCAGCAGCCCAATCGAGGGAAACACCATATATTTT

D: -
V: TRBV5-1
J: TRBJ2-1
size: -
CDR3: CASSRDGPRAEQFF
DNA: TGCGCCAGCAGCAGGGATGGGCCGAGGGCCGAGCAGTTCTTC

D: -
V: TRBV2
J: TRBJ1-6
size: -
CDR3: CASSGLGGDSPLHF
DNA: TGTGCCAGCAGTGGGCTTGGAGGGGATTCACCCCTCCACTTT

D: TRBD1
V: TRBV9
J: TRBJ1-3
size: once
CDR3: CASSGQGARGNTIYF
DNA: TGTGCCAGCAGCGGACAGGGGGCGAGAGGAAACACCATATATTTT

D: -
V: TRBV9
J: TRBJ2-3
size: -
CDR3: CASSVAGVSDTQYF
DNA: TGTGCCAGCAGCGTAGCGGGGGTTAGTGATACGCAGTATTTT

D: TRBD1
V: TRBV27
J: TRBJ2-2
size: -
CDR3: CASSRNRGGNTGELFF
DNA: TGTGCCAGCAGTCGAAACAGGGGCGGGAACACCGGGGAGCTGTTTTTT

D: -
V: TRBV6-1
J: TRBJ1-1
size: once
CDR3: CASSDLVGGRMNTEAFF
DNA: TGTGCCAGCAGTGACCTCGTGGGGGGGAGGATGAACACTGAAGCTTTCTTT

D: TRBD2
V: TRBV18
J: TRBJ2-3
size: -
CDR3: CASSLQLLLAGGDTQYF
DNA: TGTGCCAGCTCACTACAACTGTTGCTAGCGGGTGGGGATACGCAGTATTTT

D: -
V: TRBV27
J: TRBJ2-2
size: few
CDR3: CASSSGQVNTGELFF
DNA: TGTGCCAGCAGTTCTGGGCAAGTGAACACCGGGGAGCTGTTTTTT

D: -
V: TRBV5-6
J: TRBJ1-6
size: few
CDR3: CASSLPRLGSPLHF
DNA: TGTGCCAGCAGCTTACCCAGGCTCGGTTCACCCCTCCACTTT

D: TRBD1
V: TRBV2
J: TRBJ1-1
size: once
CDR3: CASRVTGGAEAFF
DNA: TGTGCCAGCAGGGTAACAGGGGGTGCTGAAGCTTTCTTT

D: -
V: TRBV5-4
J: TRBJ1-5
size: few
CDR3: CASSPQGEPQHF
DNA: TGTGCCAGCAGCCCACAGGGAGAGCCCCAGCATTTT

D: TRBD1
V: TRBV28
J: TRBJ2-2
size: once
CDR3: CASSESGTANTGELFF
DNA: TGTGCCAGCAGCGAAAGTGGGACAGCGAACACCGGGGAGCTGTTTTTT

D: TRBD1
V: TRBV19
J: TRBJ2-5
size: -
CDR3: CASSMTGTASWAQYF
DNA: TGTGCCAGTAGCATGACCGGGACAGCCTCCTGGGCCCAGTACTTC

D: -
V: TRBV27
J: TRBJ2-7
size: -
CDR3: CASSLVSGTLLYEQYF
DNA: TGTGCCAGCAGTTTGGTTTCCGGGACACTTCTCTACGAGCAGTACTTC

D: TRBD2
V: TRBV20-1
J: TRBJ2-3
size: -
CDR3: CSASLGLAGALRTDTQYF
DNA: TGCAGTGCCAGTTTAGGACTAGCGGGGGCACTACGCACAGATACGCAGTATTTT

D: -
V: TRBV25-1
J: TRBJ1-2
size: -
CDR3: CASSVDSSYGYTF
DNA: TGTGCCAGCAGTGTGGACAGTTCCTATGGCTACACCTTC

D: TRBD1
V: TRBV16
J: TRBJ1-2
size: few
CDR3: CASSYSTGVNYGYTF
DNA: TGTGCCAGCAGCTATTCGACAGGGGTTAACTATGGCTACACCTTC

D: TRBD1
V: TRBV7-9
J: TRBJ2-7
size: -
CDR3: CASSPRTGGREQYF
DNA: TGTGCCAGCAGCCCCCGGACAGGGGGCCGCGAGCAGTACTTC

D: TRBD1
V: TRBV11-3
J: TRBJ1-2
size: -
CDR3: CASSTPGTGGYGYTF
DNA: TGTGCCAGCAGCACTCCCGGGACAGGGGGTTACGGCTACACCTTC

D: -
V: TRBV11-3
J: TRBJ2-1
size: -
CDR3: CASSLRADLYNEQFF
DNA: TGTGCCAGCAGCTTAAGAGCGGATCTTTACAATGAGCAGTTCTTC

D: TRBD2
V: TRBV10-3
J: TRBJ2-3
size: once
CDR3: CAISESKFSSGGAGDTQYF
DNA: TGTGCCATCAGTGAGTCGAAGTTTTCTAGCGGGGGGGCTGGTGATACGCAGTATTTT

D: -
V: TRBV27
J: TRBJ1-5
size: few
CDR3: CASSNRGNQPQHF
DNA: TGTGCCAGCAGTAACAGGGGCAATCAGCCCCAGCATTTT

D: TRBD1
V: TRBV18
J: TRBJ1-2
size: -
CDR3: CASSPPVRGPYGYTF
DNA: TGTGCCAGCTCACCACCGGTCAGGGGGCCCTATGGCTACACCTTC

D: TRBD1
V: TRBV7-2
J: TRBJ2-7
size: -
CDR3: CASSPREAGQGYEQYF
DNA: TGTGCCAGCAGCCCGAGAGAAGCCGGACAGGGCTACGAGCAGTACTTC

D: TRBD1
V: TRBV7-7
J: TRBJ2-7
size: -
CDR3: CASSQWDSSYEQYF
DNA: TGTGCCAGCAGTCAATGGGACAGCTCCTACGAGCAGTACTTC

D: TRBD1
V: TRBV10-3
J: TRBJ1-1
size: -
CDR3: CAISTRTGGETEAFF
DNA: TGTGCCATCAGTACTCGGACAGGGGGCGAAACTGAAGCTTTCTTT

D: TRBD1
V: TRBV20-1
J: TRBJ1-3
size: once
CDR3: CSASDATGTRNTIYF
DNA: TGCAGTGCTAGTGATGCGACAGGGACGAGAAACACCATATATTTT

D: -
V: TRBV7-2
J: TRBJ1-1
size: -
CDR3: CASSAREGRAEAFF
DNA: TGTGCCAGCAGCGCGCGGGAAGGGAGGGCTGAAGCTTTCTTT

D: -
V: TRBV7-2
J: TRBJ1-3
size: -
CDR3: CASSTRSRTSGNTIYF
DNA: TGTGCCAGCAGCACTAGGAGCCGGACCTCTGGAAACACCATATATTTT

D: TRBD1
V: TRBV5-6
J: TRBJ1-5
size: -
CDR3: CASSGQGYQPQHF
DNA: TGTGCCAGCAGCGGACAGGGGTATCAGCCCCAGCATTTT

D: TRBD1
V: TRBV7-9
J: TRBJ1-2
size: -
CDR3: CASSSRLMDRGLYGYTF
DNA: TGTGCCAGCAGCTCAAGACTTATGGACAGGGGCTTATATGGCTACACCTTC

D: TRBD2
V: TRBV27
J: TRBJ2-3
size: few
CDR3: CASSSRLAGDTQYF
DNA: TGTGCCAGCAGTTCTAGACTAGCGGGAGATACGCAGTATTTT

D: -
V: TRBV7-2
J: TRBJ1-1
size: -
CDR3: CASSLDYSNTEAFF
DNA: TGTGCCAGCAGCTTAGATTACTCAAACACTGAAGCTTTCTTT

D: -
V: TRBV6-5
J: TRBJ2-3
size: once
CDR3: CASIASLADTQYF
DNA: TGTGCCAGCATAGCTAGTCTCGCAGATACGCAGTATTTT

D: TRBD1
V: TRBV5-1
J: TRBJ1-6
size: few
CDR3: CASSPGTGTSNSPLHF
DNA: TGCGCCAGCAGCCCGGGGACAGGGACCTCAAATTCACCCCTCCACTTT

D: -
V: TRBV7-3
J: TRBJ2-3
size: -
CDR3: CASSLYRSADTQYF
DNA: TGTGCCAGCAGCTTATACAGATCTGCAGATACGCAGTATTTT

D: TRBD1
V: TRBV7-3
J: TRBJ1-4
size: once
CDR3: CASWTGIEKLFF
DNA: TGTGCCAGCTGGACAGGGATTGAAAAACTGTTTTTT

D: TRBD2
V: TRBV2
J: TRBJ2-7
size: -
CDR3: CASSQLAGGAYEQYF
DNA: TGTGCCAGCAGTCAGCTAGCGGGGGGGGCCTACGAGCAGTACTTC